The next 20 T cell receptor beta chains were all read from a single sample in a study of radiotherapy plus CTLA-4 blockade in lung cancer. Repertoires were generated with immunoSEQ multiplex PCR, while TCRdb's copy carries only in-frame clones and drops some. The sample yields 45,000 or so clones, approximately 73% seen once. This sample comprised peripheral blood, obtained from a patient treated with radiotherapy plus ipilimumab. These TCRs come from a human donor with non-small cell lung cancer who had a complete response to radiotherapy plus ipilimumab.

J is TRBJ1-1 and V is TRBV6-5; TRBD1 aligns across 8 bases. CDR3 size: 15 residues. CDR1 is MNHEY, CDR2 SVGAGI, per germline. J gave up 5 bases and V 4 bases, and 9 bases lay outside the gene matches. CDR3 sequence reads: CASSSWTGLRTEAFF. The CDR3 DNA reads TGTGCCAGCAGTTCCTGGACAGGGTTGAGGACTGAAGCTTTCTTT.

The V and J genes are TRBV10-1 and TRBJ2-5; a weak D match, TRBD1 (6 bases). The end of the DNA aligns better with TRBJ2-7, so the J call may be wrong. The CDR3 runs 16 residues. Germline V gives CDR1 WNHNN, CDR2 SYGVQD (reference sequence). This CDR3 reads CASSLRQHRVSYEQYF. In DNA form, the CDR3 reads TGCGCCAGCAGTTTACGGCAACACAGGGTGTCCTACGAGCAGTACTTC.

J is TRBJ2-6 and V is TRBV14; D gene unclear. This CDR3 comprises 13 residues. Germline values: CDR1 SGHDN, CDR2 FVKESK. V gave up 8 bases and J gave up 0 bases, with 5 bases separating them. This CDR3 is CASRVSGANVLTF. In DNA form, the CDR3 reads TGTGCCAGCCGGGTCTCTGGGGCCAACGTCCTGACTTTC.

This clone has only a few counts. This sequence joins TRBV21-1 and TRBJ2-7; the table's D call TRBD1 went unverified against the DNA. TRBV21-1 is a pseudogene. The CDR3 runs 18 residues. In DNA, the CDR3 is TGTGCCAGCAGCAAATGGGGGATACCGGGACAGGGCAACTACGAGCAGTACTTC. It is translated as CASSKWGIPGQGNYEQYF.

The chain employs TRBV9 and TRBJ2-1; 14 nucleotides agree with TRBD2. The CDR3 runs to 20 residues. Germline V lookup: CDR1 SGDLS, CDR2 YYNGEE. The trim removed 4 bases at V and 1 base at J, leaving 13 bases unmatched. The CDR3 nucleotides are TGTGCCAGCAGCCTCAAACCGACGGGACTAGCGGGAGCATCCTACAATGAGCAGTTCTTC. Its translation: CASSLKPTGLAGASYNEQFF.

The chain uses TRBV27 and TRBJ2-7, with TRBD2 matching 12 bases. Germline-derived CDR1 and CDR2 are MNHEY and SMNVEV (reference sequence). Unmatched junction bases numbered 10, after V lost 7 bases and J lost 3 bases. This CDR3 comprises 16 residues. The CDR3 reads CASMFLAGGRGYEQYF. The CDR3 nucleotides are TGTGCCAGCATGTTCCTAGCGGGAGGGAGAGGCTACGAGCAGTACTTC.

This clone came up a few times. The V call is TRBV19, the J call TRBJ2-1, with 8 bases identical to TRBD2. Germline loops: CDR1 LNHDA, CDR2 SQIVND (reference sequence). The CDR3 is 18 residues long. V gave up 4 bases and J gave up 1 base; unmatched junction bases: 12. CDR3 sequence (DNA): TGTGCCAGTAGTACGGTGGGACTAGGCGGTGATTCCTACAATGAGCAGTTCTTC. It translates to CASSTVGLGGDSYNEQFF.

By proportion, this clone is medium-sized. The chain combines TRBV28 with TRBJ2-7, with 9 bases that match TRBD1. With V trimmed by 6 bases and J by 3 bases, 3 bases remained unmatched. CDR1 MDHEN and CDR2 SYDVKM come from the germline V gene. This CDR3 has 13 residues. CDR3 sequence (DNA): TGTGCCAGCAGGGGACAGGGAGGCTACGAGCAGTACTTC. Translation gives CASRGQGGYEQYF.

This clone was observed a few times. The chain couples TRBV2 to TRBJ1-1; perhaps TRBD1 as D (5 bases). This CDR3 contains 13 residues. The ends were cut back, 4 bases at V and 6 bases at J, with 12 bases in the middle. Germline V gene sequence: CDR1 SNHLY, CDR2 FYNNEI. The CDR3 protein is CASSAGNWAEAFF. The CDR3 coding sequence is TGTGCCAGCAGTGCAGGGAATTGGGCTGAAGCTTTCTTT.

V usage is TRBV18 and J usage is TRBJ1-2, with unresolved D. The CDR3 extends over 13 amino acids. Looked up from germline, CDR1 is KGHSH and CDR2 is LQKENI. Between the trimmed V and J ends, which lost 4 bases and 5 bases, there was a span of 11 bases. In DNA form, the CDR3 reads TGTGCCAGCTCACTAAGTCGGGGATATGGCTACACCTTC. It specifies CASSLSRGYGYTF.

This clone came up once. V and J are TRBV5-6 and TRBJ1-5; D uncertain. CDR1 and CDR2 (germline): SGHDT, YYEEEE. Trimming cost V 4 bases and J 2 bases, with 10 bases left between them. The CDR3 covers 14 residues. CDR3 protein: CASSLTSGNQPQHF. CDR3 coding DNA: TGTGCCAGCAGCCTGACTTCGGGCAATCAGCCCCAGCATTTT. Combining the CDR3 with reference TRBV5-6 and TRBJ1-5 gives the whole variable domain DAGVTQSPTHLIKTRGQQVTLRCSPKSGHDTVSWYQQALGQGPQFIFQYYEEEERQRGNFPDRFSGHQFPNYSSELNVNALLLGDSALYLCASSLTSGNQPQHFGDGTRLSIL.

This CDR3 reads CASNGGAGANVLTF. The DNA of the CDR3 is TGCGCCAGCAATGGGGGGGCTGGGGCCAACGTCCTGACTTTC. The rearrangement uses TRBV10-2 and TRBJ2-6, with 7 nucleotides matching TRBD2. V lost 7 bases, J lost 2 bases, and 2 bases stayed unmatched. Per germline, CDR1 WSHSY and CDR2 SAAADI. The CDR3 length is 14 residues.

This clone showed up just a few times. The V call is TRBV19, the J call TRBJ1-5, with 10 bases that match TRBD1. The CDR3 is 15 residues long. V gave up 6 bases and J gave up 6 bases; unmatched junction bases: 8. Germline values: CDR1 LNHDA, CDR2 SQIVND (reference sequence). In nucleotides, the CDR3 is TGTGCCAGTAGGGAGGGACAGGGGATGGGTCAGCCCCAGCATTTT. Protein sequence: CASREGQGMGQPQHF.

The chain links TRBV5-4 to TRBJ2-7; 13 nucleotides line up with TRBD2. The V and J ends lost 4 bases and 5 bases, in that order; junction bases with no gene match: 9. Germline-derived CDR1 and CDR2 are SGHNT and YYREEE (reference sequence). The CDR3 consists of 16 residues. In nucleotides, the CDR3 is TGTGCCAGCAGCATCGGACTAGCGGGAGCAATTCACGAGCAGTACTTC. This sequence encodes CASSIGLAGAIHEQYF.

The V call is TRBV30, the J call TRBJ2-6, with D possibly being TRBD2 (5 bases). Germline CDR1 is GTSNPN and CDR2 is SVGIG (reference sequence). Trimming took off 4 bases at V and 0 bases at J, with 13 bases between the two ends. This CDR3 has 16 residues. As DNA, the CDR3 is TGTGCCTGGATAGGCGGACTGAGCTCTGGGGCCAACGTCCTGACTTTC. The encoded protein is CAWIGGLSSGANVLTF.

The CDR3 DNA reads TGTGCCAGCAGCTTAGCGGGTCTAGCGGGAGTCACAGATACGCAGTATTTT. As protein: CASSLAGLAGVTDTQYF. This chain connects TRBV13 to TRBJ2-3; 10 nucleotides line up with TRBD2. Germline V gene data show CDR1 as PRHDT and CDR2 as FYEKMQ (reference sequence). V dropped 1 base and J dropped 2; count of bases not matched to a gene: 6. This CDR3 is 17 amino acids long.

This clone came up once. This chain uses TRBV6-1 with TRBJ2-7; D uncertain. This CDR3 region has 13 residues. V lost 1 base, J lost 3 bases, and 7 bases lay in between. Germline loops: CDR1 MNHNS, CDR2 SASEGT. CDR3 loop: CASSEGADYEQYF. DNA of the CDR3: TGTGCCAGCAGTGAAGGGGCAGACTACGAGCAGTACTTC.

The chain recombines TRBV5-1 with TRBJ2-3; 8 bases line up with TRBD2. With 7 bases clipped from V and 4 bases from J, the junction kept 11 bases outside the gene matches. The CDR3 is 15 residues long. Germline V gene lookup returns CDR1 SGHRS and CDR2 YFSETQ. This chain's CDR3 is CASRPATGGADTQYF. CDR3 sequence (DNA): TGCGCCAGCCGCCCCGCAACGGGAGGGGCAGATACGCAGTATTTT.

This rearrangement joins TRBV7-8 to TRBJ2-7, with 9 positions matching TRBD1. This CDR3 has 14 residues. Per germline, CDR1 SGHVS and CDR2 FQNEAQ. J lost 2 bases, V lost 4 bases, and 3 bases had no gene match. CDR3 amino acids: CASSSRDRAYEQYF. In DNA form, the CDR3 reads TGTGCCAGCAGCTCCCGGGACAGGGCCTACGAGCAGTACTTC.

Of note for this clone: A junction boundary mismatches the germline segment, possibly from a read error. The gene calls are TRBV7-7 and TRBJ2-5; 16 bases fit TRBD2. From germline, CDR1 is SSHAT and CDR2 FNYEAQ (reference sequence). The CDR3 is 17 residues long. CDR3 protein: CASSLGTSGRADETQYF. In DNA form, the CDR3 reads TGTGCTAGCAGCTTAGGGACTAGCGGGAGGGCCGATGAGACCCAGTACTTC.